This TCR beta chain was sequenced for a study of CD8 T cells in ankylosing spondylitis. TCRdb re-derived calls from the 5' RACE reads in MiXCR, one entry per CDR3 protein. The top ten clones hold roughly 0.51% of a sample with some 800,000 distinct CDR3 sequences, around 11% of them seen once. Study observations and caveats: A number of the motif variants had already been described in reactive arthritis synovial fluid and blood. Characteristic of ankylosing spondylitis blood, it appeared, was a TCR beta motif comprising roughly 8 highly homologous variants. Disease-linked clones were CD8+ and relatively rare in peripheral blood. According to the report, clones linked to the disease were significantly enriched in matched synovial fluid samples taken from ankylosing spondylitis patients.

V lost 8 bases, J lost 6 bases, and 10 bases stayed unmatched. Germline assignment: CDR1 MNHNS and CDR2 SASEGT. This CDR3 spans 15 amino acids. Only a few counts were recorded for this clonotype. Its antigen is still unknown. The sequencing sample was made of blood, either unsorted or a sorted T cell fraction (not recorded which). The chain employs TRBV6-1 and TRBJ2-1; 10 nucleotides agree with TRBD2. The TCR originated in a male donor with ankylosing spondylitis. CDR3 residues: CASGRTSGGGNEQFF. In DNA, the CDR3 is TGTGCCAGCGGACGGACTAGCGGCGGGGGCAATGAGCAGTTCTTC.